These T cell receptor beta chains were read from a single sample in a study of T cells after yellow fever vaccination. Each CDR3 protein gets one entry after TCRdb re-called the 5' RACE reads with MiXCR. The table has fewer than 350,000 distinct CDR3 sequences, more than 3% seen once. Sample: PBMCs, taken on the day of the yellow fever booster vaccination. The source is a man younger than 30 who received the YFV17D yellow fever vaccine. Both conserved end residues are part of each CDR3.

>TRBV7-2
CASSLERQGSSPLHF
>TRBV12-3/TRBV12-4
CASSHGPAGPNNEQFF
>TRBV5-1
CASSLNPDRGPNYGYTF
>TRBV6-6
CASTSPPGRRTEAFF
>TRBV30
CAWETQVGAQYF
>TRBV4-3
CASSQAIRPGQIQETQYF
>TRBV20-1
CSAGSFRNIQYF
>TRBV7-2
CASRVAGGSLQTQYF
>TRBV5-1
CASSLVASRETQYF
>TRBV29-1
CSAAGGQRGETQYF
>TRBV5-1
CASSFELADTQYF
>TRBV18
CASSKAAEGEKLFF
>TRBV28
CASSSQNTGELFF
>TRBV20-1
CSARTGLGNSPLHF
>TRBV16
CASSQSQGTEAFF
>TRBV9
CASSVDVRRSGGTAETQYF
>TRBV7-8
CASSLLGQGRTEAFF
>TRBV19
CASRLAVRSNQPQHF
>TRBV7-2
CASSHLGGVKVGQFF
>TRBV4-1
CASSQDWPDTQYF
>TRBV20-1
CSARDLGGSYNEQFF
>TRBV3-1
CASSLRDRGRLKGYTF
>TRBV7-2
CASSLWGMGETQYF
>TRBV6-4
CASSGTSGGTDTQYF
>TRBV27
CATTPGQGSDTQYF
>TRBV4-3
CASSQERGTGKYNEQFF
>TRBV20-1
CSTKDNYEQYF
>TRBV7-2
CASSPTGLSPLHF
>TRBV20-1
CSARSGTVNTEAFF
>TRBV4-1
CASSHPGGPYNEQFF
>TRBV5-1
CASSAGQGAHTGELFF
>TRBV5-4
CASSLDYDAGGRSSYNEQFF
>TRBV3-1
CASSPIGGGANYGYTF
>TRBV5-1
CASSLGFVVNTEAFF
>TRBV7-6
CASSLGQDSYNEQFF
>TRBV30
CAWSASGQPYEQYF
>TRBV6-6
CASSYRGQEQFF
>TRBV12-3/TRBV12-4
CACGTAYSPLHF